These 25 T cell receptor beta chains came from one sample sequenced in a study of spatial heterogeneity in lung cancer (dated 2019 in TCRdb). Beyond this particular receptor, the publication reports: The tumor nonsynonymous mutation count correlated with the number of expanded intratumoral alpha and beta TCRs.

Antigens for these TCRs are unknown. Library method: 5' RACE. The sequencer listed for this sample is NextSeq 500. TCRdb reran the public reads through fastp at Q25 and MiXCR, keeping productive beta chains. Every CDR3 protein is listed once, alongside the most common genes and DNA of its rows. The sample includes over a thousand distinct CDR3 sequences, with about a tenth observed a single time. The ten most abundant clones make up 25% to 30% of the sample. The time point label for this specimen denotes: sample taken at primary tumor resection. The sample was lung tumor tissue, taken at surgery. These receptors all come from a female donor with early-stage non-small cell lung cancer.

This clonotype has at least ten counts. A library prepared for alpha chains yielded this beta chain as an off-target read; its size is of little meaning. The chain is built from TRBV20-1 and TRBJ2-1; 10 nucleotides align to TRBD2. Germline trimming cut 4 bases from V and 0 bases from J; bases unmatched to any gene: 6. The germline CDR1 and CDR2 sequences are DFQATT and SNEGSKA (reference sequence). The length of the CDR3 is 16 residues. As DNA, the CDR3 is TGCAGTGCTATTTCACTAGCGGGAAGCTCCTACAATGAGCAGTTCTTC. It specifies CSAISLAGSSYNEQFF.

Of note for this clonotype: This beta chain is an unintended read in a library built for alpha chains; its size means little. The rearrangement links TRBV20-1 to TRBJ1-2; D remains unclear. Per the germline V gene, CDR1 is DFQATT and CDR2 is SNEGSKA (reference sequence). Between the trimmed V and J ends, which lost 0 bases and 0 bases, there was a span of 11 bases. This CDR3 region has 15 residues. The CDR3 sequence: CSARDPLLANYGYTF. The CDR3 DNA sequence: TGCAGTGCTAGAGACCCTTTACTAGCTAACTATGGCTACACCTTC.

Worth noting for this clonotype: This beta chain turned up in a library designed for alpha chains; as an off-target read, its abundance says little. The chain couples TRBV7-9 to TRBJ1-1; D gene unclear. CDR3 length: 14 residues. From germline, CDR1 is SEHNR and CDR2 FQNEAQ (reference sequence). Trimming cost V 3 bases and J 3 bases, with 11 bases left between them. The CDR3 reads CASSLAATYTEAFF. CDR3 nucleotides: TGTGCCAGCAGCTTGGCTGCGACTTACACTGAAGCTTTCTTT.

Details on this clonotype: This beta chain came through as a stray read in a library set up for alpha chains, and its size says little. J is TRBJ2-5 and V is TRBV5-6; D might be TRBD1 (6 bases). Germline loops: CDR1 SGHDT, CDR2 YYEEEE. This CDR3 contains 12 residues. This CDR3 is CATTGQQETQYF. The DNA of the CDR3 is TGTGCTACGACTGGACAGCAAGAGACCCAGTACTTC.

Turning to this clonotype: This beta chain was picked up by a library intended for alpha chains and is off target, so its count carries little meaning. The chain uses TRBV13 and TRBJ2-7; D unresolved. Trimming shortened V by 3 bases and J by 2 bases, and 8 bases separated the two germline ends. There are 13 residues in the CDR3. Germline V gives CDR1 PRHDT, CDR2 FYEKMQ (reference sequence). The CDR3 spells CASSLGYTYEQYF. In DNA form, the CDR3 reads TGTGCCAGCAGCTTGGGGTACACCTACGAGCAGTACTTC.

This clonotype ranks as large. Because this beta chain is a stray read in a library intended to capture alpha chains, its abundance should not be given much weight. The chain has TRBV19 and TRBJ1-2, with 10 positions matching TRBD1. CDR1 LNHDA and CDR2 SQIVND come from the germline V gene (reference sequence). The CDR3 loop spans 15 amino acids. V lost 7 bases, J lost 4 bases, and 9 bases stayed unmatched. CDR3 DNA sequence: TGTGCCAGTACCCCATCACGACAGGGGGCCTATGGCTACACCTTC. Protein sequence: CASTPSRQGAYGYTF. Supplemented by reference TRBV19 and TRBJ1-2, the full variable domain reads DGGITQSPKYLFRKEGQNVTLSCEQNLNHDAMYWYRQDPGQGLRLIYYSQIVNDFQKGDIAEGYSVSREKKESFPLTVTSAQKNPTAFYLCASTPSRQGAYGYTFGSGTRLTVV.

Turning to this clonotype: This beta chain slipped into a library made for alpha chains as a stray read, so its size is not meaningful. In DNA form, the CDR3 reads TGCAGTGCCTCTGGTAGCGGGAGAAGTACCGCGACCCAGTACTTC. Translated, it gives CSASGSGRSTATQYF. J is TRBJ2-5 and V is TRBV20-1, with TRBD2 identical over 9 bases. This CDR3 is 15 amino acids long. The germline CDR1 and CDR2 sequences are DFQATT and SNEGSKA (reference sequence). V was clipped by 6 bases and J by 7 bases; unmatched bases: 15.

This clonotype is classed as medium-sized. Since it is a stray read in a library aimed at alpha chains, this beta chain has a size that is not meaningful. V and J are TRBV29-1 and TRBJ2-1; possibly TRBD1 for D (5 bases). This CDR3 comprises 15 residues. Per the germline V gene, CDR1 is SQVTM and CDR2 is ANQGSEA. Trimming removed 3 bases at V and 0 bases at J, with 12 bases between. This CDR3 is CSVDDTGISYNEQFF. The CDR3 DNA reads TGCAGCGTTGACGATACAGGAATCTCCTACAATGAGCAGTTCTTC.

This clonotype is medium-sized (0.01 to 0.1%). This beta chain is a stray sequence in a library constructed for alpha chains; its clone size is not meaningful. The genes are TRBV11-2 and TRBJ2-3; D gene ambiguous. CDR1 SGHAT and CDR2 FQNNGV come from the germline V gene. V shed 1 base and J shed 0 bases, with 14 bases lying between them. The CDR3 loop spans 17 amino acids. The CDR3 sequence is CASSLVLGGPSTDTQYF. The CDR3 nucleotides read TGTGCCAGCAGCTTAGTCTTGGGCGGACCTAGCACAGATACGCAGTATTTT.

Worth noting for this clonotype: Since the library was made to target alpha chains, this beta chain is a stray read and its abundance is not meaningful. The rearrangement uses TRBV7-2 and TRBJ2-1; TRBD2 agrees at 9 bases. The CDR3 totals 15 residues. V was pared by 4 bases and J by 8 bases, with 9 bases of the junction left unmatched. Germline V gene sequence: CDR1 SGHTA, CDR2 FQGNSA. This chain's CDR3 is CASSWGGLAADEQFF. CDR3 in DNA: TGTGCCAGCAGCTGGGGGGGACTAGCTGCTGATGAGCAGTTCTTC.

This clonotype is medium-sized (0.01 to 0.1%) within its sample. Found in a library prepared for alpha chains, this beta chain is an off-target read, and its abundance has little meaning. The chain carries TRBV28 and TRBJ1-5; TRBD1 is a possible D gene (6 bases). CDR3 length equals 14 residues. V was pared by 4 bases and J by 2 bases, with 9 bases between. Germline CDR1 is MDHEN and CDR2 is SYDVKM. The CDR3 DNA reads TGTGCCAGCAGTTCAGGGGTAGGCAATCAGCCCCAGCATTTT. This codes for CASSSGVGNQPQHF.

By share of the sample, this clonotype is medium-sized. This beta chain represents an off-target read in a library built for alpha chains; its size is of limited meaning. The chain employs TRBV6-5 and TRBJ2-1, with 8 bases aligning to TRBD1. The ends lost 5 bases at V and 1 base at J; junction bases unmatched: 4. Germline V gene data show CDR1 as MNHEY and CDR2 as SVGAGI. The CDR3 is 15 amino acids. The CDR3 nucleotides read TGTGCCAGCAGTCGCGGGACAGGATCCTACAATGAGCAGTTCTTC. It codes for CASSRGTGSYNEQFF.

This clonotype is large (0.1 to 1%). This beta chain represents an off-target read in a library built for alpha chains; its size is of limited meaning. The chain has TRBV7-2 and TRBJ2-3; D unresolved. Germline CDR1 SGHTA, CDR2 FQGNSA. Trimming left V 2 bases short and J 5 bases short, with 8 bases between. This CDR3 region has 13 residues. DNA for the CDR3: TGTGCCAGCAGCTTATCAATGCTAGATACGCAGTATTTT. Translating gives CASSLSMLDTQYF.

This clonotype is labeled as large (0.1 to 1%). With the library built for alpha chains, this beta chain is off target and its frequency is not meaningful. The gene calls are TRBV20-1 and TRBJ2-7; D not certain. This CDR3 comprises 16 residues. CDR1 and CDR2 from the germline V gene are DFQATT and SNEGSKA (reference sequence). V was clipped by 3 bases and J by 4 bases, with 22 bases between them. DNA for the CDR3: TGCAGTGCTAGTAGTTTGGCGGCCCGAGGCCCGTACGAGCAGTACTTC. It yields the protein CSASSLAARGPYEQYF.

By its share, this clonotype is large. This beta chain is an unintended read in a library built for alpha chains; its size means little. The gene calls are TRBV10-3 and TRBJ2-1, with 11 bases matching TRBD2. V lost 3 bases and J lost 10; bases outside the gene matches: 11. CDR1 is ENHRY, CDR2 SYGVKD, per germline. The CDR3 spans 16 residues. DNA of the CDR3: TGTGCCATCAGTGAACTCACTAGCGGGAGTAGATCCGAGCAGTTCTTC. Its protein product is CAISELTSGSRSEQFF.

By sample share, this clonotype is medium-sized. With the library built for alpha chains, this beta chain is off target and its frequency is not meaningful. The chain couples TRBV6-5 to TRBJ1-1, with D possibly being TRBD1 (5 bases). This CDR3 region has 14 residues. Germline V lookup: CDR1 MNHEY, CDR2 SVGAGI. Trimming took off 7 bases at V and 7 bases at J, with 19 bases between the two ends. This chain's CDR3 is CASKGGGQGFEAFF. In nucleotides, the CDR3 is TGTGCCAGCAAGGGAGGTGGGCAGGGCTTTGAAGCTTTCTTT.

Judged by abundance, this clonotype is large. This beta chain lies outside the target of a library built for alpha chains; its clone size means little. The chain combines TRBV20-1 with TRBJ2-3; the D is unclear. Germline CDR1 reads DFQATT; CDR2 reads SNEGSKA (reference sequence). The CDR3 covers 14 residues. V lost 4 bases to trimming and J lost 2 bases, with 13 bases between them. CDR3 loop: CSATPMDHTDTQYF. The CDR3, as DNA: TGCAGTGCTACCCCCATGGACCACACAGATACGCAGTATTTT.

About this clonotype itself: A junction end diverges from the germline sequence, so it may reflect a read error. Within a library made for alpha chains, this beta chain is off target, and its count is uninformative. The V gene is TRBV6-2 or TRBV6-3, the J gene TRBJ2-7, with 7 nucleotides matching TRBD1. The CDR3 extends over 10 amino acids. CDR1 MNHEY and CDR2 SVGEGT come from the germline V gene. CDR3 DNA sequence: TGTGCCGCCGGACTGAGAGGGGGCAGCTTC. It specifies CAAGLRGGSF.

In its sample, this clonotype ranks as large. With the library built for alpha chains, this beta chain is off target and its frequency is not meaningful. The chain combines TRBV6-2 or TRBV6-3 with TRBJ2-1; D not certain. The germline V gene has CDR1 MNHEY and CDR2 SVGEGT. Trimming left V 2 bases short and J 4 bases short, with 15 bases between. The CDR3 has 16 residues. This CDR3 reads CASSYVAEPPYNEQFF. For the CDR3, the DNA is TGTGCCAGCAGTTACGTGGCGGAGCCCCCATACAATGAGCAGTTCTTC.

In its sample, this clonotype ranks as medium-sized. Within a library made for alpha chains, this beta chain is off target, and its count is uninformative. The chain joins TRBV12-3 or TRBV12-4 to TRBJ2-4; either TRBD1 or TRBD2 may supply D (6 bases each). This CDR3 has 15 amino acids. Trimming pared 7 bases from V and 7 bases from J, leaving 20 bases between. The CDR3 region is CASTYWGAGENIQYF. The CDR3 coding sequence is TGTGCCAGCACCTATTGGGGGGCAGGTGAGAACATTCAGTACTTC.

By its share, this clonotype is medium-sized. This beta chain is a stray read from a library made for alpha chains; its abundance is not meaningful. The genes are TRBV10-3 and TRBJ2-5; D possibly corresponds to TRBD2 (5 bases). The CDR3 contains 14 residues. Germline loops: CDR1 ENHRY, CDR2 SYGVKD. Trimming stripped 2 bases from V and 4 bases from J, with 11 bases between. The chain's CDR3 is CAISEPGYSETQYF. The CDR3 region has the DNA TGTGCCATCAGTGAGCCGGGGTATTCAGAGACCCAGTACTTC.

This clonotype qualifies as large. A library made for alpha chains picked up this beta chain off target, so its size means little. V usage is TRBV6-5 and J usage is TRBJ2-5; 7 bases fit TRBD1. The germline V gene encodes CDR1 MNHEY and CDR2 SVGAGI. The length of the CDR3 is 15 residues. V was pared by 0 bases and J by 3 bases, with 4 bases of the junction left unmatched. CDR3 in DNA: TGTGCCAGCAGTTACTCGGTCGGGACAGAAGAGACCCAGTACTTC. Translation: CASSYSVGTEETQYF.

A note on this clonotype: Since it is a stray read in a library aimed at alpha chains, this beta chain has a size that is not meaningful. The rearrangement joins TRBV4-2 to TRBJ1-1, with D uncertain. The V end lost 2 bases, the J end lost 1 base, and 8 bases lay between the germline ends. The CDR3 sequence is 14 residues long. Germline V gives CDR1 LGHNA, CDR2 YNFKEQ. The CDR3 bases are TGTGCCAGCAGCCAACCCGACCCGAACACTGAAGCTTTCTTT. It is translated as CASSQPDPNTEAFF.

Sample share makes this clonotype large. Because this beta chain is a stray read in a library intended to capture alpha chains, its abundance should not be given much weight. The chain couples TRBV19 to TRBJ2-1; D is unresolved. V dropped 3 bases and J dropped 6 bases, with 9 bases sitting between them. This CDR3 region has 13 residues. The germline V gene encodes CDR1 LNHDA and CDR2 SQIVND (reference sequence). CDR3 loop: CASSIQGPNEQFF. For the CDR3, the DNA is TGTGCCAGTAGTATCCAAGGGCCCAATGAGCAGTTCTTC.

This clonotype was picked up a small number of times. This beta chain appears as a stray read in a library generated for alpha chains; its size is not informative. The chain recombines TRBV20-1 with TRBJ2-3, with 8 bases aligning to TRBD2. This CDR3 contains 14 residues. Trimming cost V 6 bases and J 0 bases; bases outside gene matches: 5. Germline CDR1 is DFQATT and CDR2 is SNEGSKA (reference sequence). Written as DNA, the CDR3 is TGCAGTGCACCTAGCGGGTCTAGCACAGATACGCAGTATTTT. This sequence encodes CSAPSGSSTDTQYF.